Here is one TCR beta chain with its context. The target antigen is unknown. The sample originates from a study of cytotoxic CD8 clonotypes in ibrutinib-treated CLL. Study-wide context: Investigators reported roughly 24 partial and 2 complete responses; after median roughly 70 months, roughly 15 patients remained remitted and some 12 progressed. Notes on the study in general: The study found public clonotypes uncommon, contracting or stable on treatment. Pretreatment clonality was elevated relative to age-matched healthy donors and paralleled circulating CD8+ T-cell counts. Clonality went higher at ibrutinib response and then dropped back toward baseline at progression.

Germline V gives CDR1 SGHTA, CDR2 FQGTGA. This CDR3 spans 13 amino acids. V was clipped by 0 bases and J by 8 bases, with 10 bases between them. Assay: immunoSEQ multiplex PCR; the TCRdb copy retains only in-frame clones and omits some. The profile covers roughly 11,000 clones, with approximately 85% appearing a single time and approximately 22% taken by the ten largest. The clonotype was recovered from a human donor with chronic lymphocytic leukemia. The chain carries TRBV7-3 and TRBJ1-1; D possibly corresponds to TRBD1 (6 bases). The sequences come from PBMCs, collected at disease progression, from a patient treated with ibrutinib. In DNA, the CDR3 is TGTGCCAGCAGCTTAACGACCGGGACAGAAGCTTTCTTT. Encoded protein: CASSLTTGTEAFF.